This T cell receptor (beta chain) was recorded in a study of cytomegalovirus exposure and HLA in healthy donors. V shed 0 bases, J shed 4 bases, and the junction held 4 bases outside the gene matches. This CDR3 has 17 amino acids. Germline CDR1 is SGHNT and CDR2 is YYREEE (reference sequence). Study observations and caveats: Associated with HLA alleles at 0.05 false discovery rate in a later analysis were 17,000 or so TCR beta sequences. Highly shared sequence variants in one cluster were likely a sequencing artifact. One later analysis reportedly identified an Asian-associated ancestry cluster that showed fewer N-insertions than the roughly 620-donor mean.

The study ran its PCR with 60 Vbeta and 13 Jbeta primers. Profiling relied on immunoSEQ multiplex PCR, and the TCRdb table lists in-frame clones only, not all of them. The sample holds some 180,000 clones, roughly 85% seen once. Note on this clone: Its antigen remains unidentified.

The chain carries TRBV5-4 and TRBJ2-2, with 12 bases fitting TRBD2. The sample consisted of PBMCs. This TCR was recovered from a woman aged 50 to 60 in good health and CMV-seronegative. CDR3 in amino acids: CASSLGLAGGGTGELFF. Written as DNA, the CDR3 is TGTGCCAGCAGCTTGGGGCTAGCGGGAGGGGGCACCGGGGAGCTGTTTTTT. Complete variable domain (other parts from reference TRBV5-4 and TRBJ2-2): ETGVTQSPTHLIKTRGQQVTLRCSSQSGHNTVSWYQQALGQGPQFIFQYYREEENGRGNFPPRFSGLQFPNYSSELNVNALELDDSALYLCASSLGLAGGGTGELFFGEGSRLTVL.